One sample yielded the 24 T cell receptor beta chains listed below, sequenced in a study of blood T cell repertoires in COVID-19. Profiling relied on immunoSEQ multiplex PCR, and the TCRdb table lists in-frame clones only, not all of them. The sample has a few hundred thousand clones; about 90% are singletons. The sequencing sample was made of PBMCs or T cells enriched from blood (not recorded which). Receptors were obtained from a human donor in a cohort exposed to, infected with or recovered from COVID-19 (not recorded which). The donor label of this sample is uncertain.

This chain connects TRBV12-3 or TRBV12-4 to TRBJ1-5; D may be TRBD1 (5 bases). There are 13 residues in the CDR3. V lost 5 bases and J lost 5, with 10 bases in between. Written as DNA, the CDR3 is TGTGCCAGCAGTATCACAGGAGATCAGCCCCAGCATTTT. Translating gives CASSITGDQPQHF.

This clone was seen a handful of times. The rearrangement joins TRBV7-3 to TRBJ1-2; 8 nucleotides line up with TRBD1. CDR1 and CDR2 from the germline V gene are SGHTA and FQGTGA. CDR3 length: 14 residues. After removal of 5 bases from V and 7 bases from J, the junction contained 9 bases not matched to a gene. In nucleotides, the CDR3 is TGTGCCAGCAGCCCCGACAGGGGAGGAGGTGGCTACACCTTC. Its protein is CASSPDRGGGGYTF.

This chain uses TRBV3-1 (or the pseudogene TRBV3-2) with TRBJ1-3; 8 bases map to TRBD1. Germline V gene lookup returns CDR1 LGHDT and CDR2 YNNKEL (reference sequence). Trimming removed 3 bases from V and 3 bases from J; junction bases left unmatched: 10. This CDR3 has 17 amino acids. CDR3 bases: TGTGCCAGCAGCCATTGCCGTAGGACAGGGAATGGAAACACCATATATTTT. Its protein is CASSHCRRTGNGNTIYF.

The gene calls are TRBV9 and TRBJ1-1; D is possibly TRBD1 (5 bases). From germline, CDR1 is SGDLS and CDR2 YYNGEE. V shed 2 bases and J shed 3 bases, with 8 bases lying between them. This CDR3 comprises 13 residues. CDR3 DNA: TGTGCCAGCAGCGTTGGCAGGGACACTGAAGCTTTCTTT. The encoded protein is CASSVGRDTEAFF.

The chain is built from TRBV24-1 and TRBJ2-3; 8 bases fit TRBD1. The V and J ends lost 3 bases and 7 bases, in that order; junction bases with no gene match: 11. The CDR3 sequence is 16 residues long. Germline loops: CDR1 KGHDR, CDR2 SFDVKD. The CDR3 reads CATSDRGQGAFYTQYF. The CDR3 DNA is TGTGCCACCAGTGATCGAGGACAGGGTGCGTTTTATACGCAGTATTTT.

The gene calls are TRBV5-1 and TRBJ1-3; maybe TRBD1 (5 bases). Trimming pared 4 bases from V and 4 bases from J, leaving 9 bases between. This CDR3 comprises 13 residues. In germline, CDR1 is SGHRS, CDR2 YFSETQ. Here the CDR3 reads CASSGAQGNTIYF. The CDR3 DNA reads TGCGCCAGCAGCGGGGCGCAAGGAAACACCATATATTTT.

This clone has only a few counts. The CDR3: CASSLLEGRGAYNEQFF. The DNA of the CDR3 is TGTGCCAGCAGCTTACTGGAAGGGCGGGGGGCGTACAATGAGCAGTTCTTC. The chain has TRBV7-6 and TRBJ2-1; 8 positions match TRBD2. In germline, CDR1 is SGHVS, CDR2 FNYEAQ. Losses at the gene ends were 2 bases for V and 4 bases for J; bases not matched to a gene: 10. The CDR3 runs 17 residues.

This rearrangement joins TRBV11-3 to TRBJ2-2; D possibly corresponds to TRBD2 (6 bases). V dropped 5 bases and J dropped 5 bases, with 18 bases sitting between them. This CDR3 region has 16 residues. Germline CDR1 SGHNT, CDR2 YENEEA. For the CDR3, the DNA is TGTGCCAGCAGCGTAGGAGGGTTAATATCGACCGGGGAGCTGTTTTTT. Translating it yields CASSVGGLISTGELFF.

The genes are TRBV7-2 and TRBJ1-1; possibly TRBD1 for D (6 bases). Trimming removed 2 bases at V and 1 base at J, with 11 bases between. The CDR3 covers 15 residues. Germline V lookup: CDR1 SGHTA, CDR2 FQGNSA. The DNA for the CDR3 is TGTGCCAGCAGCTTACACCCAGGGGAGAACACTGAAGCTTTCTTT. This codes for CASSLHPGENTEAFF.

The chain recombines TRBV19 with TRBJ2-3; a weak D match, TRBD2 (5 bases). This CDR3 has 17 amino acids. Germline values: CDR1 LNHDA, CDR2 SQIVND (reference sequence). V was trimmed by 4 bases and J by 4 bases, leaving 21 bases between them. CDR3 DNA: TGTGCCAGTAGTAGGAGGATTCTAGGAGGTAGTTCAGATACGCAGTATTTT. This codes for CASSRRILGGSSDTQYF.

The chain carries TRBV30 and TRBJ1-1; the D gene is possibly TRBD1 (5 bases). Trimming stripped 0 bases from V and 10 bases from J, with 12 bases between. This CDR3 is 12 amino acids long. Germline values: CDR1 GTSNPN, CDR2 SVGIG (reference sequence). The DNA of the CDR3 is TGTGCCTGGAGTGTACAAGGGGTAGCAGCTTTCTTT. Its protein is CAWSVQGVAAFF. The full variable domain, with the rest looked up from reference TRBV30 and TRBJ1-1, is SQTIHQWPATLVQPVGSPLSLECTVEGTSNPNLYWYRQAAGRGLQLLFYSVGIGQISSEVPQNLSASRPQDRQFILSSKKLLLSDSGFYLCAWSVQGVAAFFGQGTRLTVV.

This clone was detected only a few times. The CDR3, as DNA: TGCGCCAGCAGCCTCGACAGGCTTTACAATGAGCAGTTCTTC. Its translation: CASSLDRLYNEQFF. The J gene is TRBJ2-1, the V gene TRBV5-1, with D perhaps TRBD1 (6 bases). CDR3 size: 14 residues. Germline values: CDR1 SGHRS, CDR2 YFSETQ. Between the trimmed V and J ends, which lost 4 bases and 4 bases, there was a span of 12 bases.

The chain carries TRBV19 and TRBJ1-6; 8 nucleotides align to TRBD1. This CDR3 region has 14 residues. V trimming: 5 bases; J trimming: 7 bases; junction bases outside the gene matches: 4. Germline loops: CDR1 LNHDA, CDR2 SQIVND (reference sequence). CDR3 nucleotides: TGTGCCAGTAGTCACAGGGGGGTGAATTCACCCCTCCACTTT. Translation gives CASSHRGVNSPLHF.

Only one count was recorded for this clone. The chain's CDR3 is CASSPPGWEPNTEAFF. Here the CDR3 DNA reads TGTGCCAGCTCACCACCGGGATGGGAGCCGAACACTGAAGCTTTCTTT. The V and J genes are TRBV18 and TRBJ1-1; D gene ambiguous. Germline loops: CDR1 KGHSH, CDR2 LQKENI. V was shortened by 0 bases and J by 1 base, with 12 bases between the two germline ends. This CDR3 is 16 amino acids long. Based on the CDR3 plus reference TRBV18 and TRBJ1-1, the full variable domain is NAGVMQNPRHLVRRRGQEARLRCSPMKGHSHVYWYRQLPEEGLKFMVYLQKENIIDESGMPKERFSAEFPKEGPSILRIQQVVRGDSAAYFCASSPPGWEPNTEAFFGQGTRLTVV.

The gene calls are TRBV19 and TRBJ1-5, with 7 nucleotides matching TRBD1. The CDR3 is 16 amino acids. Germline CDR1 LNHDA, CDR2 SQIVND (reference sequence). V gave up 6 bases and J gave up 4 bases; unmatched junction bases: 12. CDR3 coding DNA: TGTGCCAGTAGCAGTACCGGGACAGCAAAAAATCAGCCCCAGCATTTT. Amino acids: CASSSTGTAKNQPQHF.

The rearrangement uses TRBV5-4 and TRBJ1-6; D is perhaps TRBD1 (6 bases). The V gene lost 4 bases and the J gene lost 6 bases, with 11 bases spanning the gap. The CDR3 consists of 14 residues. From germline, CDR1 is SGHNT and CDR2 YYREEE (reference sequence). The CDR3 nucleotides read TGTGCCAGCAGCCCTACAGGGAGTAATTCACCCCTCCACTTT. This gives the protein CASSPTGSNSPLHF.

The rearrangement links TRBV30 to TRBJ1-3; no clear D gene. From germline, CDR1 is GTSNPN and CDR2 SVGIG (reference sequence). V was shortened by 2 bases and J by 2 bases, with 13 bases between the two germline ends. The CDR3 loop spans 15 amino acids. The chain's CDR3 is CAWSIGASAGNTIYF. The CDR3 region has the DNA TGTGCCTGGAGTATTGGAGCGTCGGCTGGAAACACCATATATTTT.

The rearrangement uses TRBV14 and TRBJ2-7, with 10 nucleotides matching TRBD2. The CDR3 contains 15 residues. With V trimmed by 3 bases and J by 0 bases, 2 bases remained unmatched. Germline CDR1 reads SGHDN; CDR2 reads FVKESK. DNA for the CDR3: TGTGCCAGCAGCCAGGGACTAGCGAACTCCTACGAGCAGTACTTC. Residues: CASSQGLANSYEQYF.

This clone came up a few times. The genes are TRBV4-1 and TRBJ2-5; 14 bases are shared with TRBD2. Germline V lookup: CDR1 MGHRA, CDR2 YSYEKL. The CDR3 is 16 residues long. V shed 1 base, J shed 5 bases, and the junction held 3 bases outside the gene matches. The chain's CDR3 is CASSQVWTSGGETQYF. Here the CDR3 DNA reads TGCGCCAGCAGCCAAGTGTGGACTAGCGGGGGGGAGACCCAGTACTTC.

J is TRBJ1-5 and V is TRBV5-1; TRBD1 matches 9 bases. The germline gives CDR1 SGHRS, CDR2 YFSETQ. Losses at the gene ends were 4 bases for V and 5 bases for J; bases not matched to a gene: 1. The CDR3 extends over 13 amino acids. The CDR3 DNA reads as TGCGCCAGCAGCCGGGACAGGGATCAGCCCCAGCATTTT. It translates to CASSRDRDQPQHF.

The V and J genes are TRBV27 and TRBJ2-7, with 14 bases aligning to TRBD2. Germline values: CDR1 MNHEY, CDR2 SMNVEV (reference sequence). The ends lost 6 bases at V and 8 bases at J; junction bases unmatched: 12. The CDR3 has 16 residues. The DNA for the CDR3 is TGTGCCAGCAGACAGACCGGGACTAGCGGGGGTCCAAAGCAGTACTTC. Protein: CASRQTGTSGGPKQYF.

This chain uses TRBV24-1 with TRBJ1-2, with D uncertain. CDR3 length: 12 amino acids. V dropped 4 bases and J dropped 2 bases, with 4 bases sitting between them. From germline, CDR1 is KGHDR and CDR2 SFDVKD. Written as DNA, the CDR3 is TGTGCCACCAGTGACCCGAACTATGGCTACACCTTC. Its translation: CATSDPNYGYTF.

The chain joins TRBV6-5 to TRBJ1-2, with D maybe TRBD1 (6 bases). Germline lookup yields CDR1 MNHEY and CDR2 SVGAGI. Deletions cut 4 bases from V and 4 bases from J, with 16 bases between. The CDR3 is 15 residues long. The CDR3: CASSWGHTGTYGYTF. The CDR3 region has the DNA TGTGCCAGCAGTTGGGGGCATACAGGGACCTATGGCTACACCTTC.

The J gene is TRBJ2-3, the V gene TRBV18, with D possibly TRBD2 on 5 matching bases. The V gene's germline CDR1 is KGHSH and CDR2 LQKENI. The CDR3 has 14 amino acids. The V end was cut by 6 bases, the J end by 0 bases, with 10 bases between. Written as DNA, the CDR3 is TGTGCCAGCTCGCGGGTAGATAGCACAGATACGCAGTATTTT. Protein sequence: CASSRVDSTDTQYF.